Sequencing of this T cell receptor beta chain was carried out in a study of Graves' ophthalmopathy and Graves' hyperthyroidism. This clonotype was seen at least ten times. The authors amplified TCR beta CDR3 regions from RNA transcripts. First-round RT-PCR used HTBI primers; second-round multiplex PCR followed. In TCRdb, the multiplex PCR reads were re-called with MiXCR into one record per CDR3 protein. The table has over 150,000 distinct CDR3 sequences, approximately 38% seen once. The V end was cut by 8 bases, the J end by 3 bases, with 13 bases between. The CDR3 length is 13 residues. Looked up from germline, CDR1 is MNHEY and CDR2 is SVGAGI.

This chain uses TRBV6-5 with TRBJ1-1; D is undetermined. This TCR was sampled from a middle-aged woman with Graves' ophthalmopathy. The sequenced material came from peripheral blood. CDR3 DNA: TGTGCCAGCGCAGGTTCCCCCTACACTGAAGCTTTCTTT. Translation: CASAGSPYTEAFF.